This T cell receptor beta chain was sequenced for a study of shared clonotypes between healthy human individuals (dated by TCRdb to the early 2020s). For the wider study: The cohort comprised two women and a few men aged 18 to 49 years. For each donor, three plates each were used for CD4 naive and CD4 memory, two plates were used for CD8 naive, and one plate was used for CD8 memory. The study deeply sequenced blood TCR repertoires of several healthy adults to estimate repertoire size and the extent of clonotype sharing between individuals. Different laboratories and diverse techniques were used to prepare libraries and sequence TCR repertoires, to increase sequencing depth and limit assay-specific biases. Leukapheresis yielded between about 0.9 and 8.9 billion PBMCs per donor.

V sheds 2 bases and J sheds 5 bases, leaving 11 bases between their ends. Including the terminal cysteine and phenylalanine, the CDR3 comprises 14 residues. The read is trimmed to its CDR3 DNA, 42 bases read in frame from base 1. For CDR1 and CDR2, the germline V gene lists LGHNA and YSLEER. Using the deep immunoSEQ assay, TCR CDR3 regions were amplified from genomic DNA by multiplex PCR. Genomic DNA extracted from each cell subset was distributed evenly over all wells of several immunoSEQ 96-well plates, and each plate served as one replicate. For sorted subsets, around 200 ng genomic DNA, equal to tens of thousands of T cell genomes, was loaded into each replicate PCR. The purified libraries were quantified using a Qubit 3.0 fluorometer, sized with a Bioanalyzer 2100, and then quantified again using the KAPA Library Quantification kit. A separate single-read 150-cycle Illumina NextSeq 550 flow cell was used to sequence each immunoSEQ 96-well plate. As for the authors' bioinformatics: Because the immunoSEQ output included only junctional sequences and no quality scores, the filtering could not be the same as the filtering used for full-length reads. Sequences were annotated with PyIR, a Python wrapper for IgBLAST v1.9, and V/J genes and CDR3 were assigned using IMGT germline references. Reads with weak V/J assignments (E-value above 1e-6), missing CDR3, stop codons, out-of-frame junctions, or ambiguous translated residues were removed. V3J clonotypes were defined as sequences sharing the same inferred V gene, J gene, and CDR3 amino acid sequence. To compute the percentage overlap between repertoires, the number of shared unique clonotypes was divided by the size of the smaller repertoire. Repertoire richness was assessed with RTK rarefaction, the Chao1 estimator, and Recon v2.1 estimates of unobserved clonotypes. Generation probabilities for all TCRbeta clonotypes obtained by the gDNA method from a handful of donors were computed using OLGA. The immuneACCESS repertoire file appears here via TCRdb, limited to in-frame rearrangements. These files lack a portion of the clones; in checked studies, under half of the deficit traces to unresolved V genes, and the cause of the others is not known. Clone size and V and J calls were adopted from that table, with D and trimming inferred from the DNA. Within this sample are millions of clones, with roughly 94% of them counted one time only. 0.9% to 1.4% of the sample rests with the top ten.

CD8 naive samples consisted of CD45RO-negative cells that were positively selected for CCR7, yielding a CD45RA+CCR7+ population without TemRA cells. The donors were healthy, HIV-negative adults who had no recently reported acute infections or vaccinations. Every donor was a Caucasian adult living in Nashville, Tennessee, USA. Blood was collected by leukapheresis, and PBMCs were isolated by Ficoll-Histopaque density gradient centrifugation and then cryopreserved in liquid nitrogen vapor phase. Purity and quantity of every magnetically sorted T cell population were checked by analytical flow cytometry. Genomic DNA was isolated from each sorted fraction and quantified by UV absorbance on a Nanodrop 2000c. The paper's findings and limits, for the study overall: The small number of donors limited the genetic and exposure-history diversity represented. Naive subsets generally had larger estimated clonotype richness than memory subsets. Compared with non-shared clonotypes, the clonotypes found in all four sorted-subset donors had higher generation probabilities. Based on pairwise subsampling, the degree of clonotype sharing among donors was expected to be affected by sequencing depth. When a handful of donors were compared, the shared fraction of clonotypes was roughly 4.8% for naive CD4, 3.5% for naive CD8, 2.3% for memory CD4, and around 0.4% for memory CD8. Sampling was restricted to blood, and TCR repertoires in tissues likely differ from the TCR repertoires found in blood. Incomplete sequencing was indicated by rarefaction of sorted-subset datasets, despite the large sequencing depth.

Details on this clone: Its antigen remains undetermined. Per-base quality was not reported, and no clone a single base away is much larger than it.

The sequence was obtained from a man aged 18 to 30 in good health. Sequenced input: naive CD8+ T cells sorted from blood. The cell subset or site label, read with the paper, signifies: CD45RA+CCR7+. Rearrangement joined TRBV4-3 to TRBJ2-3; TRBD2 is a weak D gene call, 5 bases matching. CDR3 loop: CASSQLALVDTQYF. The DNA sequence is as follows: TGCGCCAGCAGCCAATTAGCGCTAGTAGATACGCAGTATTTT.